The clone carrying this TCR beta chain was seen a few times. The CDR3 sequence is 14 residues long. Trimming took off 3 bases at V and 1 base at J, with 6 bases between the two ends. The data belong to a study of CD8+CD57+ T cells in acquired aplastic anemia. Genomic DNA was employed as the template in profiling TCR beta VDJ and CDR3. TCRdb reprocessed the reads via MiXCR and lists one record per CDR3 protein. The repertoire holds 100,000 to 150,000 distinct CDR3 sequences, with around 50% as singletons. Material: sorted CD4+, CD8+, or CD8+CD57+ T cells (not recorded which) from PBMCs. The chain joins TRBV12-3 or TRBV12-4 to TRBJ2-2; D could derive from TRBD1 or TRBD2 (5 bases each). This receptor was obtained from a human donor in good health, serving as a control. CDR3 residues: CASSLRGNTGELFF. Here the CDR3 DNA reads TGTGCCAGCAGTTTGAGGGGGAACACCGGGGAGCTGTTTTTT.